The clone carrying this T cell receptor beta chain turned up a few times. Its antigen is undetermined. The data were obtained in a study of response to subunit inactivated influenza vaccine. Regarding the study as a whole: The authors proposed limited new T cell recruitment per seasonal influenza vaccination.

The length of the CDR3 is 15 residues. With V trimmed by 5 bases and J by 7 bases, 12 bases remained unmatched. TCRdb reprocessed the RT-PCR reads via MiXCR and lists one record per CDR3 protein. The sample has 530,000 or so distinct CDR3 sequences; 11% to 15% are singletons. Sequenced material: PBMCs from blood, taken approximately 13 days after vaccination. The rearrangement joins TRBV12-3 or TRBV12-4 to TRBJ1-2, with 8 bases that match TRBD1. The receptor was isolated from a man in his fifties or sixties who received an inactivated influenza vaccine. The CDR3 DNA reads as TGTGCCAGCAGTCAGACAGGGGAAAAGATCGGTGGCTACACCTTC. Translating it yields CASSQTGEKIGGYTF.